The source of this T cell receptor (beta chain) is a study of T cell responses to AZD1222 COVID-19 vaccine. Study-wide results and caveats: Seropositive status at baseline applied to only a handful of AZD1222 recipients. Spike-specific TCR repertoires showed rising breadth and depth after two AZD1222 doses.

The assay was immunoSEQ multiplex PCR, and TCRdb's table has in-frame clones only and misses some. Found here are 95,000 to 150,000 clones, around 87% of them singletons; the top ten hold approximately 1.2%. Notes on this clone: Antigen unknown.

The ends were cut back, 11 bases at V and 1 base at J, with 14 bases in the middle. CDR3 length: 13 residues. Germline V gene data show CDR1 as ENHRY and CDR2 as SYGVKD. The sequence was collected from an adult in good health. Sample: peripheral blood, taken on day 0 of AZD1222 vaccination. The rearrangement uses TRBV10-3 and TRBJ1-1, with D unresolved. CDR3 residues: CAHRRGENTEAFF. CDR3 sequence (DNA): TGTGCCCACCGGAGAGGCGAGAACACTGAAGCTTTCTTT.